The 7 T cell receptor beta chains reported below all come from one sample, sequenced in a study of response to subunit inactivated influenza vaccine. Each CDR3 protein gets one entry after TCRdb re-called the RT-PCR reads with MiXCR. This table has a few hundred thousand distinct CDR3 sequences, around a fifth appearing once. The sample consisted of PBMCs from blood, taken less than 22 months after vaccination. The receptors shown here come from a man aged 50 to 69 who received an inactivated influenza vaccine.

The CDR3 reads CAWSTAGANVLTF. For the CDR3, the DNA is TGTGCCTGGAGTACGGCTGGGGCCAACGTCCTGACTTTC. This chain connects TRBV30 to TRBJ2-6, with D hard to call. Germline loops: CDR1 GTSNPN, CDR2 SVGIG (reference sequence). Trimming stripped 2 bases from V and 2 bases from J, with 4 bases between. The CDR3 extends over 13 amino acids.

Many counts were recorded for this clonotype. The rearrangement joins TRBV4-1 to TRBJ1-1; possibly TRBD1 for D (6 bases). The CDR3 spans 14 residues. Germline loops: CDR1 MGHRA, CDR2 YSYEKL. The V end lost 3 bases, the J end lost 3 bases, and 11 bases lay between the germline ends. Here the CDR3 reads CASSQGAGDTEAFF. In nucleotides, the CDR3 is TGCGCCAGCAGCCAGGGGGCCGGGGACACTGAAGCTTTCTTT.

This clonotype was recorded at least ten times. The chain couples TRBV10-3 to TRBJ1-2; no firm D call. This CDR3 spans 13 amino acids. V was shortened by 4 bases and J by 2 bases, with 8 bases between the two germline ends. CDR1 and CDR2 from the germline V gene are ENHRY and SYGVKD. The CDR3 nucleotides read TGTGCCATCAGTGTGGGCACCAACTATGGCTACACCTTC. This gives the protein CAISVGTNYGYTF.

A few counts support this clonotype. The rearrangement joins TRBV12-3 or TRBV12-4 to TRBJ2-7; D remains unclear. The CDR3 covers 14 residues. Trimming removed 1 base at V and 0 bases at J, with 7 bases between. This CDR3 reads CASSLVFGSYEQYF. CDR3 coding DNA: TGTGCCAGCAGTTTAGTTTTTGGCTCCTACGAGCAGTACTTC.

This clonotype showed up just a few times. This chain links TRBV3-1 with TRBJ1-2; 8 bases map to TRBD1. After removal of 1 base from V and 8 bases from J, the junction contained 3 bases not matched to a gene. Germline values: CDR1 LGHDT, CDR2 YNNKEL (reference sequence). The CDR3 extends over 13 amino acids. CDR3 protein: CASSQAGGAGYTF. The DNA for the CDR3 is TGTGCCAGCAGCCAAGCAGGGGGCGCCGGCTACACCTTC.

This clonotype was counted a few times. The rearrangement joins TRBV2 to TRBJ1-2; D ambiguous. CDR1 is SNHLY and CDR2 is FYNNEI in the germline V gene. The CDR3 length is 11 residues. Trimming shortened V by 2 bases and J by 5 bases, and 3 bases separated the two germline ends. The CDR3 is CASSERYGYTF. The CDR3 nucleotides read TGTGCCAGCAGTGAACGATATGGCTACACCTTC.

This clonotype appeared a few times. The V call is TRBV4-3, the J call TRBJ1-5; D might be TRBD1 (5 bases). Germline loops: CDR1 LGHNA, CDR2 YSLEER. The CDR3 runs 16 residues. V was clipped by 0 bases and J by 0 bases, with 9 bases between them. CDR3 DNA sequence: TGCGCCAGCAGCCAAGACCCAGGGTTTAGCAATCAGCCCCAGCATTTT. Its protein product is CASSQDPGFSNQPQHF.